The 15 T cell receptor beta chains below all came from one sample that was sequenced in a study of blood T cell repertoires in COVID-19. Method: immunoSEQ multiplex PCR; TCRdb's copy keeps in-frame clones and lacks some. The data contain 270,000 or so clones, 83% of them seen just once; the ten biggest clones take up approximately 9%. The specimen sequenced was peripheral blood. The receptors shown here come from a woman aged 50 to 60 who had recovered from COVID-19.

DNA for the CDR3: TGCGCCAGCAGCCAAGAGCCGGGCGGGGGGAGGTTTACGGGCTACACCTTC. This gives the protein CASSQEPGGGRFTGYTF. V gene TRBV4-1 combines with J gene TRBJ1-2; TRBD1 is a possible D gene (5 bases). V shed 0 bases and J shed 8 bases, with 22 bases lying between them. The CDR3 length is 17 residues. Germline loops: CDR1 MGHRA, CDR2 YSYEKL.

This clone was observed once. The rearrangement uses TRBV30 and TRBJ2-7; tentative D call: TRBD1 (6 bases). Per the germline V gene, CDR1 is GTSNPN and CDR2 is SVGIG (reference sequence). This CDR3 region has 13 residues. Between the trimmed V and J ends, which lost 5 bases and 3 bases, there was a span of 14 bases. The CDR3 sequence is CAWGEGHNYEQYF. DNA for the CDR3: TGTGCCTGGGGAGAGGGACACAACTACGAGCAGTACTTC.

DNA for the CDR3: TGTGCCAGCAGCCTCCAACGGACTGCGGTCGGGGAGCTGTTTTTT. Protein: CASSLQRTAVGELFF. The V and J genes are TRBV7-3 and TRBJ2-2; maybe TRBD2 (5 bases). This CDR3 has 15 residues. Trimming pared 5 bases from V and 7 bases from J, leaving 17 bases between. The germline V gene encodes CDR1 SGHTA and CDR2 FQGTGA.

The chain joins TRBV6-2 or TRBV6-3 to TRBJ2-1; D uncertain. Germline-derived CDR1 and CDR2 are MNHEY and SVGEGT. Trimming took 0 bases from V and 8 from J, leaving 11 bases between them. This CDR3 comprises 14 residues. CDR3 nucleotide sequence: TGTGCCAGCAGTTACTCCCCTATCCGGGATGAGCAGTTCTTC. Translation: CASSYSPIRDEQFF.

J is TRBJ1-6 and V is TRBV7-9; TRBD1 is a possible D gene (5 bases). Germline CDR1 reads SEHNR; CDR2 reads FQNEAQ (reference sequence). The ends were cut back, 5 bases at V and 10 bases at J, with 15 bases in the middle. The CDR3 runs 14 residues. The CDR3 coding sequence is TGTGCCAGCAGCCCATGGGGCTTCTACTCACCCCTCCACTTT. Its translation is CASSPWGFYSPLHF.

This clone appeared a single time. The rearrangement uses TRBV7-3 and TRBJ2-2, with 10 bases fitting TRBD2. V lost 5 bases, J lost 3 bases, and 9 bases stayed unmatched. The CDR3 runs to 17 residues. Germline V CDR1 and CDR2: SGHTA, FQGTGA. The CDR3 here is CASSHQISGGHTGELFF. DNA of the CDR3: TGTGCCAGCAGCCATCAGATTAGCGGGGGGCACACCGGGGAGCTGTTTTTT. Using reference TRBV7-3 and TRBJ2-2 for the parts outside the CDR3, the full variable domain is GAGVSQTPSNKVTEKGKYVELRCDPISGHTALYWYRQSLGQGPEFLIYFQGTGAADDSGLPNDRFFAVRPEGSVSTLKIQRTERGDSAVYLCASSHQISGGHTGELFFGEGSRLTVL.

This sequence joins TRBV2 and TRBJ2-3, with TRBD1 matching over 8 bases. V dropped 3 bases and J dropped 3; count of bases not matched to a gene: 5. This CDR3 comprises 15 residues. Per the germline V gene, CDR1 is SNHLY and CDR2 is FYNNEI. The CDR3 reads CASSDGQGATDTQYF. The CDR3 region has the DNA TGTGCCAGCAGTGATGGGCAGGGGGCAACAGATACGCAGTATTTT.

This chain connects TRBV4-1 to TRBJ2-1; 11 bases align to TRBD1. Trimming removed 5 bases from V and 6 bases from J; junction bases left unmatched: 0. The CDR3 spans 13 residues. The germline V gene encodes CDR1 MGHRA and CDR2 YSYEKL. The CDR3 DNA reads as TGCGCCAGCAGCGGGACAGGGGGCAATGAGCAGTTCTTC. As protein: CASSGTGGNEQFF.

CDR3 coding DNA: TGCGCCAGCAGCTCCCGACAGGAGACCCAGTACTTC. Protein sequence: CASSSRQETQYF. The rearrangement links TRBV5-1 to TRBJ2-5; possible D gene TRBD1, 5 bases. This CDR3 has 12 amino acids. Germline CDR1 SGHRS, CDR2 YFSETQ. Trimming cost V 3 bases and J 5 bases, with 8 bases left between them.

V usage is TRBV29-1 and J usage is TRBJ2-2, with TRBD2 identical over 8 bases. The CDR3 covers 16 residues. Germline values: CDR1 SQVTM, CDR2 ANQGSEA. V was pared by 1 base and J by 6 bases, with 10 bases of the junction left unmatched. CDR3 DNA: TGCAGCGTTGAAGGAGGGAGCGGGAGTGTCCCCGGGGAGCTGTTTTTT. The encoded protein is CSVEGGSGSVPGELFF.

The chain uses TRBV15 and TRBJ2-2, with TRBD2 as a possible D gene (6 bases). The germline V and J ends were trimmed by 0 bases and 2 bases, with 13 bases remaining between them. CDR1 is LNHNV and CDR2 is YYDKDF in the germline V gene (reference sequence). The CDR3 consists of 17 residues. The CDR3 DNA reads as TGTGCCACCAGCAGAGATCCGGGGGTCTCTAACACCGGGGAGCTGTTTTTT. Translated: CATSRDPGVSNTGELFF.

The V gene is TRBV28, the J gene TRBJ1-1; 8 bases match TRBD1. Per germline, CDR1 MDHEN and CDR2 SYDVKM. The J segment lost 8 bases and the V segment lost 6 bases, leaving 11 bases of the junction unmatched. The CDR3 sequence is 14 residues long. CDR3 nucleotide sequence: TGTGCCAGCAGCAGGACAGGGTTCGTTAGGGAAGCTTTCTTT. This sequence encodes CASSRTGFVREAFF.

CDR3 coding DNA: TGTGCCAGCAGCTTAGAACCAGGGGATGGCTACACCTTC. Its translation is CASSLEPGDGYTF. The chain uses TRBV11-2 and TRBJ1-2, with a weak D call TRBD1 (6 bases). CDR1 is SGHAT, CDR2 FQNNGV, per germline. V was trimmed by 0 bases and J by 6 bases, leaving 8 bases between them. This CDR3 spans 13 amino acids.

V gene TRBV18 combines with J gene TRBJ1-4; maybe TRBD1 (5 bases). With 3 bases removed from V and 8 bases from J, the gap between germline ends came to 13 bases. The CDR3 runs to 14 residues. Germline loops: CDR1 KGHSH, CDR2 LQKENI. The CDR3 nucleotides are TGTGCCAGCTCACCGGACACGGAGGGGGAAAAACTGTTTTTT. It yields the protein CASSPDTEGEKLFF.

This chain joins TRBV3-1 (or the pseudogene TRBV3-2) and TRBJ2-1, with 11 bases that match TRBD2. Germline CDR1 reads LGHDT; CDR2 reads YNNKEL (reference sequence). The CDR3 is made up of 15 amino acids. With 4 bases clipped from V and 12 bases from J, the junction kept 11 bases outside the gene matches. CDR3 protein: CASSPGLAGRGGQFF. The DNA for the CDR3 is TGTGCCAGCAGCCCTGGACTAGCGGGTCGGGGCGGGCAGTTCTTC.